These T cell receptor beta chains were read from a single sample in a study of shared clonotypes between healthy human individuals. Measured with immunoSEQ multiplex PCR; TCRdb has only the in-frame clones, and not every one. Among around 370,000 clones listed, approximately 97% were seen once. Sequencing was performed on memory CD8+ T cells sorted from blood. The receptors stem from a man in his thirties or forties in good health. The CDR3 runs from the conserved cysteine through the conserved F or W. The D gene is left open where the match is weak. Part of the rows lack a size; the others show once, few, many or a class for expanded clones.

D,size,V,J,CDR3,DNA
-,-,TRBV6-5,TRBJ2-4,CASSYSSGAKNIQYF,TGTGCCAGCAGTTACTCATCCGGAGCCAAAAACATTCAGTACTTC
-,-,TRBV30,TRBJ2-1,CAWSHRTIWANEQFF,TGTGCCTGGAGTCATAGGACAATTTGGGCGAATGAGCAGTTCTTC
-,-,TRBV6-5,TRBJ1-5,CASSRGGQPQHF,TGTGCCAGCAGCAGGGGTGGACAGCCCCAGCATTTT
-,-,TRBV5-6,TRBJ2-3,CASSLAGGGPQYF,TGTGCCAGCAGCTTGGCGGGCGGGGGCCCGCAGTATTTT
-,-,TRBV5-6,TRBJ2-2,CASSLDPNTGELFF,TGTGCCAGCAGCTTGGACCCGAACACCGGGGAGCTGTTTTTT
-,-,TRBV5-6,TRBJ2-7,CASSLGNSYEQYF,TGTGCCAGCAGCTTGGGGAACTCCTACGAGCAGTACTTC
-,once,TRBV18,TRBJ1-5,CASSPGGNQPQHF,TGTGCCAGCTCACCAGGAGGGAATCAGCCCCAGCATTTT
TRBD2,-,TRBV10-3,TRBJ2-7,CATARREWPPYEQYF,TGTGCCACCGCGAGGCGGGAGTGGCCCCCCTACGAGCAGTACTTC
TRBD2,-,TRBV28,TRBJ2-3,CASSLAGGTQYF,TGTGCCAGCAGTCTCGCGGGAGGTACGCAGTATTTT
TRBD2,once,TRBV27,TRBJ2-2,CASSSQTSALGTGELFF,TGTGCCAGCAGTTCGCAGACTAGCGCGTTAGGCACCGGGGAGCTGTTTTTT
-,-,TRBV5-1,TRBJ1-4,CASSSRPGTNEKLFF,TGCGCCAGCAGCTCTCGCCCAGGAACTAATGAAAAACTGTTTTTT
-,-,TRBV10-3,TRBJ2-7,CAISAGYEQYF,TGTGCCATCAGTGCAGGGTACGAGCAGTACTTC
-,-,TRBV6-1,TRBJ2-4,CASSRVAKNIQYF,TGTGCCAGCAGCAGGGTTGCCAAAAACATTCAGTACTTC
TRBD1,-,TRBV2,TRBJ2-5,CASSVNRGPQETQYF,TGTGCCAGCAGTGTAAACAGGGGACCCCAAGAGACCCAGTACTTC
TRBD2,-,TRBV30,TRBJ2-1,CAWSVPSGRSYNEQFF,TGTGCCTGGAGTGTACCTAGCGGGAGGTCCTACAATGAGCAGTTCTTC
-,once,TRBV5-1,TRBJ2-5,CASSRQRETQYF,TGCGCCAGCAGCCGGCAGAGGGAGACCCAGTACTTC
-,-,TRBV27,TRBJ2-1,CASSFAPGVTYNEQFF,TGTGCCAGCAGTTTCGCCCCCGGCGTCACCTACAATGAGCAGTTCTTC
-,-,TRBV27,TRBJ1-4,CASSSTLGREMRKLFF,TGTGCCAGCAGTTCCACCTTGGGTCGGGAAATGAGGAAACTGTTTTTT
-,-,TRBV28,TRBJ2-7,CATNRISYEQYF,TGTGCCACAAACCGAATCTCCTACGAGCAGTACTTC
-,-,TRBV29-1,TRBJ1-5,CSVGAGYSNQPQHF,TGCAGCGTTGGGGCAGGGTACAGCAATCAGCCCCAGCATTTT
-,-,TRBV7-9,TRBJ2-3,CASSLRGGYTDTQYF,TGTGCCAGCAGCTTACGGGGCGGATACACAGATACGCAGTATTTT
-,-,TRBV15,TRBJ2-6,CATSRVRISSGANVLTF,TGTGCCACCAGCAGAGTCAGGATCTCTTCTGGGGCCAACGTCCTGACTTTC
-,-,TRBV28,TRBJ2-3,CASSSPSVRDTQYF,TGTGCCAGCAGTTCCCCCTCAGTTAGAGATACGCAGTATTTT
-,-,TRBV28,TRBJ2-7,CASRAKTIEQYF,TGTGCCAGCCGGGCTAAGACGATCGAGCAGTACTTC
TRBD1,once,TRBV4-2,TRBJ1-4,CASSQPRRQGGDEKLFF,TGTGCCAGCAGCCAACCTCGCCGACAGGGGGGAGATGAAAAACTGTTTTTT
-,-,TRBV15,TRBJ1-1,CATTARAQGSTEAFF,TGTGCCACCACGGCTAGGGCTCAGGGGAGCACTGAAGCTTTCTTT
-,-,TRBV7-8,TRBJ1-1,CASSLITEAFF,TGTGCCAGCAGCTTAATTACTGAAGCTTTCTTT
TRBD2,-,TRBV28,TRBJ2-7,CASGPLAGGNYEQYF,TGTGCCAGCGGACCCCTAGCGGGAGGGAACTACGAGCAGTACTTC
TRBD2,-,TRBV7-9,TRBJ2-5,CASSSSGRGGETQYF,TGTGCCAGCAGCTCGTCGGGGAGGGGAGGGGAGACCCAGTACTTC
-,-,TRBV25-1,TRBJ2-2,CASSEQSRPLNTGELFF,TGTGCCAGCAGTGAACAATCTCGGCCACTAAACACCGGGGAGCTGTTTTTT
-,once,TRBV27,TRBJ1-5,CASMRRFNQPQHF,TGTGCCAGCATGAGGAGATTCAATCAGCCCCAGCATTTT
-,-,TRBV7-9,TRBJ2-7,CASSLIRGIGHEQYF,TGTGCCAGCAGCTTAATCAGGGGCATCGGACACGAGCAGTACTTC
-,-,TRBV7-9,TRBJ2-7,CASSLRLGEQYF,TGTGCCAGCAGCTTAAGGTTGGGGGAGCAGTACTTC
-,-,TRBV7-9,TRBJ2-7,CASSGGPSYEQYF,TGTGCCAGCAGCGGTGGGCCCTCCTACGAGCAGTACTTC
-,-,TRBV15,TRBJ2-5,CATSRGGRETQYF,TGTGCCACCAGCAGAGGTGGAAGAGAGACCCAGTACTTC
-,-,TRBV5-1,TRBJ2-5,CASSLKETQYF,TGCGCCAGCAGCCTAAAAGAGACCCAGTACTTC
TRBD1,-,TRBV5-1,TRBJ2-7,CASSWRIGGAPYEQYF,TGCGCCAGCAGCTGGAGAATAGGGGGCGCGCCCTACGAGCAGTACTTC
-,-,TRBV25-1,TRBJ2-7,CASFDQLPRGPYEQYF,TGTGCCAGCTTCGACCAATTGCCCCGGGGGCCCTACGAGCAGTACTTC
-,once,TRBV28,TRBJ1-5,CASSFPRRDQPQHF,TGTGCCAGCAGTTTCCCTCGGAGGGATCAGCCCCAGCATTTT
-,-,TRBV19,TRBJ2-1,CASSIGWKSSYNEQFF,TGTGCCAGTAGTATAGGGTGGAAGAGCTCCTACAATGAGCAGTTCTTC
TRBD2,-,TRBV4-2,TRBJ2-7,CASSQGGGLSGSNEQYF,TGTGCCAGCAGCCAGGGAGGAGGACTAAGCGGGAGTAACGAGCAGTACTTC
-,-,TRBV2,TRBJ2-5,CASSRRGTHGRGGETQYF,TGTGCCAGCAGTAGGAGAGGGACCCACGGCCGAGGGGGAGAGACCCAGTACTTC
-,-,TRBV7-2,TRBJ2-7,CASSLLDTYEQYF,TGTGCCAGCAGCCTTTTGGACACCTACGAGCAGTACTTC
-,-,TRBV5-1,TRBJ2-5,CASSLGGGQETQYF,TGCGCCAGCAGCTTGGGAGGGGGCCAAGAGACCCAGTACTTC
TRBD1,-,TRBV30,TRBJ2-1,CAWSARQGLGRLSYNEQFF,TGTGCCTGGAGTGCCCGACAGGGGCTAGGCCGGCTTTCCTACAATGAGCAGTTCTTC